A single sample is the source of the 8 T cell receptor beta chains below, sequenced in a study of shared clonotypes between healthy human individuals. The data were produced by immunoSEQ multiplex PCR, yet TCRdb's version contains in-frame clones alone and is incomplete. The sample has 2 million to 2.5 million clones; around 92% are singletons. The specimen sequenced was naive CD4+ T cells from PBMCs. Subset denoted: CD45RA+ positively selected. Receptors originate from a man younger than 35 in good health. Some clones in this sample may be carry-over from other donors' samples.

The V and J genes are TRBV28 and TRBJ2-7; D is perhaps TRBD2 (6 bases). V was trimmed by 6 bases and J by 0 bases, leaving 12 bases between them. The CDR3 is 14 residues long. Germline V CDR1 and CDR2: MDHEN, SYDVKM. The CDR3 reads CASRKASVSYEQYF. DNA for the CDR3: TGTGCCAGCAGAAAAGCTAGCGTCTCCTACGAGCAGTACTTC.

This clone was recorded a few times. V usage is TRBV19 and J usage is TRBJ1-1; tentative D call: TRBD1 (5 bases). CDR3 length equals 13 residues. Germline V gives CDR1 LNHDA, CDR2 SQIVND (reference sequence). Trimming removed 6 bases at V and 3 bases at J, with 11 bases between. The DNA of the CDR3 is TGTGCCAGTAGGCTTGGGGGATACACTGAAGCTTTCTTT. Residues: CASRLGGYTEAFF.

The chain joins TRBV6-5 to TRBJ2-7; D ambiguous. Germline V gene sequence: CDR1 MNHEY, CDR2 SVGAGI. This CDR3 region has 14 residues. V lost 11 bases and J lost 5, with 22 bases in between. The CDR3 coding sequence is TGTGCCTCACGGAGAGGCATCGGTAGCCACGAGCAGTACTTC. Amino acids: CASRRGIGSHEQYF.

The count of this clone is one. This rearrangement joins TRBV27 to TRBJ1-5, with D unresolved. The CDR3 is 13 residues long. V gave up 0 bases and J gave up 6 bases, with 6 bases separating them. Germline V gene lookup returns CDR1 MNHEY and CDR2 SMNVEV (reference sequence). The CDR3 region has the DNA TGTGCCAGCAGTTTATCACGCTTTCAGCCCCAGCATTTT. It codes for CASSLSRFQPQHF.

The chain recombines TRBV6-1 with TRBJ1-2, with 10 bases fitting TRBD1. With 6 bases clipped from V and 7 bases from J, the junction kept 14 bases outside the gene matches. The CDR3 is made up of 16 amino acids. Germline V gene lookup returns CDR1 MNHNS and CDR2 SASEGT. CDR3 sequence reads: CASRESGQGVMGGYTF. Here the CDR3 DNA reads TGTGCCAGCAGGGAAAGTGGACAGGGGGTGATGGGTGGCTACACCTTC.

The chain is built from TRBV7-2 and TRBJ2-5; D is unclear. Germline V gene lookup returns CDR1 SGHTA and CDR2 FQGNSA. Trimming cost V 0 bases and J 5 bases, with 10 bases left between them. CDR3 length: 14 residues. The CDR3 is CASSLALPVETQYF. DNA for the CDR3: TGTGCCAGCAGCTTAGCTCTGCCGGTCGAGACCCAGTACTTC. The full variable domain, with the rest looked up from reference TRBV7-2 and TRBJ2-5, is GAGVSQSPSNKVTEKGKDVELRCDPISGHTALYWYRQSLGQGLEFLIYFQGNSAPDKSGLPSDRFSAERTGGSVSTLTIQRTQQEDSAVYLCASSLALPVETQYFGPGTRLLVL.

This chain links TRBV28 with TRBJ1-2, with D hard to call. The germline CDR1 and CDR2 sequences are MDHEN and SYDVKM. The CDR3 extends over 14 amino acids. V was clipped by 2 bases and J by 0 bases, with 7 bases between them. The CDR3 sequence is CASSLDLANYGYTF. CDR3 DNA sequence: TGTGCCAGCAGTTTAGACCTAGCTAACTATGGCTACACCTTC.

V usage is TRBV4-1 and J usage is TRBJ2-3, with 8 bases fitting TRBD2. Germline V gene lookup returns CDR1 MGHRA and CDR2 YSYEKL. Trimming at V came to 2 bases and at J to 0 bases, leaving 4 bases not matched to a gene. The CDR3 has 16 amino acids. Here the CDR3 DNA reads TGCGCCAGCAGCCAAAGTACTAGCGGCAGCACAGATACGCAGTATTTT. Translated, it gives CASSQSTSGSTDTQYF.